These T cell receptor beta chains were read from a single sample in a study of radiotherapy plus CTLA-4 blockade in lung cancer. Sequencing was performed with immunoSEQ multiplex PCR; in TCRdb, only in-frame clones are kept and a portion is missing. The sample lists 70,000 to 95,000 clones, around four fifths seen once, with more than 12% in the top ten. The sequenced sample was peripheral blood, obtained from a patient treated with radiotherapy plus ipilimumab. The receptors come from a human donor with non-small cell lung cancer that progressed on radiotherapy plus ipilimumab. CDR3s include the opening cysteine and the closing phenylalanine or tryptophan. A D gene is named only where the DNA matches it firmly. Some rows mark clone size as missing; the rest say once, few, many or name a class of expanded clone.

>NA|TRBV7-3|TRBJ2-1|NA
TGTGCCAGCAGCTTCGGGCTAGTCGGTAAAAGCTCCTACAATGAGCAGTTCTTC
CASSFGLVGKSSYNEQFF
>NA|TRBV7-9|TRBJ2-6|TRBD1
TGTGCCAGCAGACCGACAGGGGTATGGAGCTCTGGGGCCAACGTCCTGACTTTC
CASRPTGVWSSGANVLTF
>NA|TRBV6-1|TRBJ1-3|NA
TGTGCCAGCAGGGTGTCCAAGAATGGAAACACCATATATTTT
CASRVSKNGNTIYF
>NA|TRBV7-9|TRBJ1-1|NA
TGTGCCAGCAGCTTAGAGTTGAGGAACACTGAAGCTTTCTTT
CASSLELRNTEAFF
>NA|TRBV18|TRBJ2-3|NA
TGTGCCAGCTCACCACCAACGAACACAGATACGCAGTATTTT
CASSPPTNTDTQYF
>NA|TRBV20-1|TRBJ2-7|NA
TGCAGTGCTAGGGGTGACGGCGAGCAGTACTTC
CSARGDGEQYF
>NA|TRBV6-6|TRBJ2-1|TRBD1
TGTGCCAGCAGTCGATCCCGGGACAGGGCCTACAATGAGCAGTTCTTC
CASSRSRDRAYNEQFF
>few|TRBV11-2|TRBJ2-5|NA
TGTGCCAGCAGCATAGATTCCCGTAAGACCCAGTACTTC
CASSIDSRKTQYF
>NA|TRBV5-1|TRBJ2-5|TRBD1
TGCGCCAGCAGCTCCACAGGGGCCCAGTACTTC
CASSSTGAQYF
>NA|TRBV9|TRBJ2-5|TRBD2
TGTGCCAGCAGCCCTAGCGGGAGGGAGACCCAGTACTTC
CASSPSGRETQYF
>few|TRBV7-2|TRBJ2-1|NA
TGTGCCAGCAGCCGAACTCCTTGGGAGCAGTTCTTC
CASSRTPWEQFF
>NA|TRBV7-2|TRBJ2-3|TRBD2
TGTGCCAGCAGCTTAGCGCTATCCTGGGGGAAGCGGGGGGGCGCGGATACGCAGTATTTT
CASSLALSWGKRGGADTQYF
>few|TRBV5-4|TRBJ2-5|NA
TGTGCCAGCAGCCCGGAAGGACCTCGGGAGACCCAGTACTTC
CASSPEGPRETQYF
>NA|TRBV5-4|TRBJ1-1|NA
TGTGCCAGCAGCTTGGCAGGGGTAATGAACACTGAAGCTTTCTTT
CASSLAGVMNTEAFF
>NA|TRBV29-1|TRBJ2-7|NA
TGCAGCGTTGAAGGGCAGGCGGGGGAGCAGTACTTC
CSVEGQAGEQYF
>NA|TRBV18|TRBJ1-5|NA
TGTGCCAGCTCTCGAGGGCAGAGCAATCAGCCCCAGCATTTT
CASSRGQSNQPQHF
>NA|TRBV4-1|TRBJ1-2|NA
TGCGCCAGCAGCCAATCCCGGGACACTTTATCTAACTATGGCTACACCTTC
CASSQSRDTLSNYGYTF
>NA|TRBV19|TRBJ1-5|NA
TGTGCCAGTAGTATGCAGCCAAATCAGCCCCAGCATTTT
CASSMQPNQPQHF
>NA|TRBV7-8|TRBJ2-7|TRBD2
TGTGCCAGCAGCACAGGACTAGCGGGGGGCTCCTACGAGCAGTACTTC
CASSTGLAGGSYEQYF
>NA|TRBV14|TRBJ1-4|NA
TGTGCCAGCAGCAAGGACGTAACGGAAAATGAAAAACTGTTTTTT
CASSKDVTENEKLFF
>NA|TRBV7-2|TRBJ1-2|NA
TGTGCCAGCAGCTCGGGACGGAACTATGGCTACACCTTC
CASSSGRNYGYTF
>NA|TRBV9|TRBJ1-2|NA
TGTGCCAGCAGCCCATCTCCGGGGTCCTCAGCTGGCTACACCTTC
CASSPSPGSSAGYTF
>NA|TRBV2|TRBJ2-1|NA
TGTGCCAGCAGTCCAGGGACTTCGGGCGAGTTCTTC
CASSPGTSGEFF
>NA|TRBV11-2|TRBJ1-5|NA
TGTGCCAGCAGCTTAGATCAGGGCAGTCAGCCCCAGCATTTT
CASSLDQGSQPQHF
>NA|TRBV6-1|TRBJ2-3|NA
TGTGCCAGCAGGCCGGGACACACAGATACGCAGTATTTT
CASRPGHTDTQYF
>NA|TRBV5-6|TRBJ2-7|NA
TGTGCCAGCAGCCCACCGGACTCCTACGAGCAGTACTTC
CASSPPDSYEQYF
>NA|TRBV28|TRBJ1-3|TRBD1
TGTGCCAGCAGTTTCAGGGGGGTTCGGGCTGGAAACACCATATATTTT
CASSFRGVRAGNTIYF
>few|TRBV10-3|TRBJ1-6|NA
TGTGCCATCAGGTATCGGACAGATTCACCCCTCCACTTT
CAIRYRTDSPLHF
>medium-sized|TRBV6-6|TRBJ2-2|NA
TGTGCCAGCAGCCCTGGTTCGTCCGGGGAGCTGTTTTTT
CASSPGSSGELFF
>NA|TRBV7-8|TRBJ1-5|NA
TGTGCCAGCAGCTTAGTAGGAGGTAGCGGTCAGCCCCAGCATTTT
CASSLVGGSGQPQHF
>NA|TRBV4-2|TRBJ2-7|NA
TGTGCCAGCAGCCAAGCCCTTGCAGGGAGCGACGGCTACGAGCAGTACTTC
CASSQALAGSDGYEQYF
>NA|TRBV6-1|TRBJ2-1|NA
TGTGCCAGCACCCGACGGGGGACAGCTAGGGCAGGGCAGTTCTTC
CASTRRGTARAGQFF
>NA|TRBV28|TRBJ2-7|NA
TGTGCCAGCAGTCCGGTTGGGGGGACTCCTCGAGATCTCTTC
CASSPVGGTPRDLF
>NA|TRBV19|TRBJ2-1|TRBD2
TGTGCCAGTAGAGTTAGCGGGGGCCCCGGGCTTGAGCAGTTCTTC
CASRVSGGPGLEQFF
>NA|TRBV7-8|TRBJ1-2|NA
TGTGCCAGCAGCCCAAGGACACATTATGGCTACACCTTC
CASSPRTHYGYTF
>NA|TRBV4-2|TRBJ2-3|TRBD2
TGTGCCAGCAGCCAAACGGGACTAGCGGGGGATACGCAGTATTTT
CASSQTGLAGDTQYF
>once|TRBV7-6|TRBJ2-5|TRBD2
TGTGCCAGCAGCCCAGGGGCGACTAGCGGGAGGGGGGAGACCCAGTACTTC
CASSPGATSGRGETQYF
>NA|TRBV7-3|TRBJ2-1|NA
TGTGCCAGCAGCTTAAGTCCGGGCCCTTACAATGAGCAGTTCTTC
CASSLSPGPYNEQFF
>NA|TRBV5-4|TRBJ1-5|TRBD1
TGTGCCAGCAGTCCCCCGACAGGGGGCTATTTGCAGCCCCAGCATTTT
CASSPPTGGYLQPQHF
>few|TRBV2|TRBJ2-7|NA
TGTGCCACTACCGGGACCTCATCCTACGAGCAGTACTTC
CATTGTSSYEQYF
>NA|TRBV18|TRBJ1-5|TRBD1
TGTGCCAGCTCACCTTCCCCAGGGGGGCAGCCCCAGCATTTT
CASSPSPGGQPQHF
>NA|TRBV27|TRBJ2-7|NA
TGTGCCAGCAGATTAGGGGGGGGCCCCTACGAGCAGTACTTC
CASRLGGGPYEQYF
>NA|TRBV4-1|TRBJ2-3|TRBD2
TGCGCCAGCAGCCAAGAGGGCTTACCCGGGGGGGATACGCAGTATTTT
CASSQEGLPGGDTQYF
>NA|TRBV5-1|TRBJ2-2|TRBD1
TGCGCCAGCAGCCCCGGGACAGGGGGTACCGGGGAGCTGTTTTTT
CASSPGTGGTGELFF
>NA|TRBV5-4|TRBJ2-1|NA
TGTGCCAGCAGCTCCAAAGGAGGGTTGAGCTACAATGAGCAGTTCTTC
CASSSKGGLSYNEQFF
>NA|TRBV29-1|TRBJ1-1|NA
TGCAGCGTTGTTCTGGCGGTGAACACTGAAGCTTTCTTT
CSVVLAVNTEAFF
>NA|TRBV6-5|TRBJ1-2|TRBD1
TGTGCCAGCAGTAGTGGGACAGTCTATGGCTACACCTTC
CASSSGTVYGYTF
>NA|TRBV11-2|TRBJ2-7|NA
TGTGCCAGCACACCGGGTGGGGACTACGAGCAGTACTTC
CASTPGGDYEQYF
>NA|TRBV11-3|TRBJ2-4|NA
TGTGCCAGCAGCCGGGGGCAGGGTAGGGACATTCAGTACTTC
CASSRGQGRDIQYF